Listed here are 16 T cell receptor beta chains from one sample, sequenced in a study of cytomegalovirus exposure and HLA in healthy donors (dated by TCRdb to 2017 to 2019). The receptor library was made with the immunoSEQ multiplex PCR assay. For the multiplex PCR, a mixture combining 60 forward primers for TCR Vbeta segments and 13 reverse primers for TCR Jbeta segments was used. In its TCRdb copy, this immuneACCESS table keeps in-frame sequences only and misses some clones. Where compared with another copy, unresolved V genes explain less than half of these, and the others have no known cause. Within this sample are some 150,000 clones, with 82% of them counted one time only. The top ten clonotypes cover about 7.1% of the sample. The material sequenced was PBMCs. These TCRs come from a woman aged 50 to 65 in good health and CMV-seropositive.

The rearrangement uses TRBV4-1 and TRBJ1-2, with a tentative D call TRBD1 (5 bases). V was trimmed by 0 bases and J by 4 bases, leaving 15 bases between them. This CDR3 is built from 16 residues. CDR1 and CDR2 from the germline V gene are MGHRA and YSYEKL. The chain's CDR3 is CASSQDYGRVGYGYTF. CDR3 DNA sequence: TGCGCCAGCAGCCAAGATTATGGCAGGGTCGGCTATGGCTACACCTTC.

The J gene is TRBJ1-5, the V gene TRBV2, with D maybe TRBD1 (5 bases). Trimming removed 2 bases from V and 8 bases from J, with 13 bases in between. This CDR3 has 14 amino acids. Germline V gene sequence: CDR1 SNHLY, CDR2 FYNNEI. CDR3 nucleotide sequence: TGTGCCAGCAGTGAAAGGGCAGGGCGAAAGCCCCAGCATTTT. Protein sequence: CASSERAGRKPQHF.

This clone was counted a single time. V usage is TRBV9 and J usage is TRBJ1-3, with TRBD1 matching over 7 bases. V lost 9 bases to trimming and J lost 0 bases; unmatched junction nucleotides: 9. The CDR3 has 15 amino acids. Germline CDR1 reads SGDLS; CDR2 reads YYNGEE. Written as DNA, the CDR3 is TGTGCCAACCTGACAGGGAACAGCTCTGGAAACACCATATATTTT. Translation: CANLTGNSSGNTIYF.

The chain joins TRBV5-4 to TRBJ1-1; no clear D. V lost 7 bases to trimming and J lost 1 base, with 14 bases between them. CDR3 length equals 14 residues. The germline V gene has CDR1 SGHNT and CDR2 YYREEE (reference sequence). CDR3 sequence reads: CASPPGRENTEAFF. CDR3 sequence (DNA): TGTGCCAGCCCACCCGGGAGGGAGAACACTGAAGCTTTCTTT.

The CDR3 reads CASSLKDRGTRGANVLTF. For the CDR3, the DNA is TGTGCCAGCAGCCTCAAGGACAGGGGTACTAGGGGGGCCAACGTCCTGACTTTC. The chain has TRBV9 and TRBJ2-6; TRBD1 matches 9 bases. The V segment lost 4 bases and the J segment 4 bases; nucleotides outside the gene matches: 12. This CDR3 region has 18 residues. Germline V gives CDR1 SGDLS, CDR2 YYNGEE.

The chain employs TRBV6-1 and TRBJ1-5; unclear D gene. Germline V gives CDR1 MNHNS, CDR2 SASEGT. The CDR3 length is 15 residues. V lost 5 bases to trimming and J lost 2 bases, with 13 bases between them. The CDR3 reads CASSPVRDGNQPQHF. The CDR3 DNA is TGTGCCAGCAGTCCTGTCCGGGATGGCAATCAGCCCCAGCATTTT.

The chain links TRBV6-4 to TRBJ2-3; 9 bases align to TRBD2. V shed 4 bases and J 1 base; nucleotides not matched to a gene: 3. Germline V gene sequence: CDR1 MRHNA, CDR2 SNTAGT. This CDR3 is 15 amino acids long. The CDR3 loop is CASSVSGGRTDTQYF. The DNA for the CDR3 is TGTGCCAGCAGTGTTAGCGGGGGCCGCACAGATACGCAGTATTTT.

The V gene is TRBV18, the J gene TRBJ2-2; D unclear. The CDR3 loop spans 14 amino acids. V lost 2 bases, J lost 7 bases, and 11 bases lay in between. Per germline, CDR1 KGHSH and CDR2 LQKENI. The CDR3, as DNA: TGTGCCAGCTCACCAAGCCCCCGCGACGGGGAGCTGTTTTTT. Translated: CASSPSPRDGELFF.

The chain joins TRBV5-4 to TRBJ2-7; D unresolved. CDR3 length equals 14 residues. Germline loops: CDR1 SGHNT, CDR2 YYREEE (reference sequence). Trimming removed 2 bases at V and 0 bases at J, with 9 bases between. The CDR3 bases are TGTGCCAGCAGCTTTCTAGGTAGCTCCTACGAGCAGTACTTC. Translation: CASSFLGSSYEQYF.

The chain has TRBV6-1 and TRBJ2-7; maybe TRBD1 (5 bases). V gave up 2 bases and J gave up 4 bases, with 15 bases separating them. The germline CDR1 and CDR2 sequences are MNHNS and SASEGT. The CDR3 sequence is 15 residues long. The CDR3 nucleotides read TGTGCCAGCAGTGAAAGGGGTAGTCCCGCGTACGAGCAGTACTTC. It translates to CASSERGSPAYEQYF.

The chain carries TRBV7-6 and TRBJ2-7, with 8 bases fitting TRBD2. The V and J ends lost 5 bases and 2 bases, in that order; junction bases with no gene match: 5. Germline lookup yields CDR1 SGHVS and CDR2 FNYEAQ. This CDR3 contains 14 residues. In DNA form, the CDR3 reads TGTGCCAGCAGCCCCGGGCGGGGGGCCTACGAGCAGTACTTC. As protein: CASSPGRGAYEQYF.

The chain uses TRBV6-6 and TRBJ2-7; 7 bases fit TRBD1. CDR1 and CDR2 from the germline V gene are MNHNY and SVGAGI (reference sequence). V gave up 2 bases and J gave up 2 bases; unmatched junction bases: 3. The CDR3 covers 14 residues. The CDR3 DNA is TGTGCCAGCAGTTACAGGGGGCAGGCCTACGAGCAGTACTTC. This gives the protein CASSYRGQAYEQYF.

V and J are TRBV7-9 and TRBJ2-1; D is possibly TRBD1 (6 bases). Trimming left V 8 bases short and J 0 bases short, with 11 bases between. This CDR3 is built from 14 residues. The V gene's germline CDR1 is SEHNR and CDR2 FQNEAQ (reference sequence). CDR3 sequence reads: CASAGAASYNEQFF. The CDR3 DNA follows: TGTGCCAGCGCAGGGGCGGCCTCCTACAATGAGCAGTTCTTC. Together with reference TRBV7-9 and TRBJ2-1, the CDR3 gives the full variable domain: DTGVSQNPRHKITKRGQNVTFRCDPISEHNRLYWYRQTLGQGPEFLTYFQNEAQLEKSRLLSDRFSAERPKGSFSTLEIQRTEQGDSAMYLCASAGAASYNEQFFGPGTRLTVL.

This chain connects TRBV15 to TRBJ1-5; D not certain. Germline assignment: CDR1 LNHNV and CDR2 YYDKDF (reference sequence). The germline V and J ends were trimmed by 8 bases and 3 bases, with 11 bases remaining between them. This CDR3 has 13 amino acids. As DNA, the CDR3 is TGTGCCACCGTAGACACTTACAATCAGCCCCAGCATTTT. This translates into CATVDTYNQPQHF.

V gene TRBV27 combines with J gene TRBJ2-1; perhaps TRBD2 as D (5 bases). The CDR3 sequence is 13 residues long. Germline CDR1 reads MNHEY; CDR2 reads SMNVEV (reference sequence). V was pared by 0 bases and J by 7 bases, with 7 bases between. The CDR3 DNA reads TGTGCCAGCAGTTTATCGAGGGAGAATGAGCAGTTCTTC. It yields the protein CASSLSRENEQFF.

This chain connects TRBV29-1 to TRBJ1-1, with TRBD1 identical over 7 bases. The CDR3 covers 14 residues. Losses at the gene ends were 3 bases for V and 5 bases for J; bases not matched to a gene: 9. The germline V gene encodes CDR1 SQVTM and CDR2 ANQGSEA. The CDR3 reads CSVEPARGRTEAFF. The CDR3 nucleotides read TGCAGCGTTGAGCCGGCCAGGGGGAGGACTGAAGCTTTCTTT. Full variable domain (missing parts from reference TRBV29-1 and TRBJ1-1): SAVISQKPSRDICQRGTSLTIQCQVDSQVTMMFWYRQQPGQSLTLIATANQGSEATYESGFVIDKFPISRPNLTFSTLTVSNMSPEDSSIYLCSVEPARGRTEAFFGQGTRLTVV.